This T cell receptor beta chain was sequenced for a study of identical twins. Losses at the gene ends were 6 bases for V and 0 bases for J; bases not matched to a gene: 5. There are 16 residues in the CDR3. Germline V gives CDR1 MNHNS, CDR2 SASEGT. Study results and caveats: The abundant beta clonotypes from cord blood had fewer insertions, and memory repertoires had none of this.

Ten or more counts support this clonotype. Its antigen remains unknown. TCRdb redid the calling of the 5' RACE reads with MiXCR, one entry per CDR3 protein. In the table there are about 900,000 distinct CDR3 sequences, around an eighth of which are singletons. The sample also formed part of further work on yellow fever vaccine responses in identical twins.

The TCR originated in a young woman in good health. The chain combines TRBV6-1 with TRBJ2-1, with 10 bases that match TRBD2. Sequencing was done on a sample of PBMCs. In nucleotides, the CDR3 is TGTGCCAGCAGAGAGGGACTAGCGAGCTCCTACAATGAGCAGTTCTTC. Translating gives CASREGLASSYNEQFF.